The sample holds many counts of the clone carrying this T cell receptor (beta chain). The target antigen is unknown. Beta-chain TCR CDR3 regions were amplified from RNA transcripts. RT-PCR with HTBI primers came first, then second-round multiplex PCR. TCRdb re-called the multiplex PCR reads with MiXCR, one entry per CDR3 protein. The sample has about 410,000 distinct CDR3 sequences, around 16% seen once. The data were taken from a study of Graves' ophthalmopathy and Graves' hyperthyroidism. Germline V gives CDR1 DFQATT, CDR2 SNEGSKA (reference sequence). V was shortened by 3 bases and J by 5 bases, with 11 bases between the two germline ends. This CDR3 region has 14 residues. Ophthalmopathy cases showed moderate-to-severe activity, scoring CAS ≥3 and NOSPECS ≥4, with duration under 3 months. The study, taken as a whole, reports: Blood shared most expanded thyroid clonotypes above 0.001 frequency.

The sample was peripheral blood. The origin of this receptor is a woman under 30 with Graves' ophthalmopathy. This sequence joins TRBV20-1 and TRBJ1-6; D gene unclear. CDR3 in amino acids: CSASSTANNSPLHF. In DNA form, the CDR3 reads TGCAGTGCTAGCTCTACAGCAAATAATTCACCCCTCCACTTT.